This T cell receptor (beta chain) was identified during a study of cytomegalovirus exposure and HLA in healthy donors. Study as a whole: Inside one of the first data releases sat about 91 million unique TCRs taken from HLA-typed donors. Broader study findings: The authors confirmed in vitro that three CMV-associated chains were specific for CMV antigens. In a later analysis, 17,000 or so TCR beta sequences were associated with HLA alleles at 0.05 false discovery rate.

As to this clone: Antigen unknown.

PCR used 60 Vbeta primers and 13 Jbeta primers. Generated by immunoSEQ multiplex PCR, the TCRdb table keeps only in-frame clones and is missing some. This table has roughly 180,000 clones, roughly 80% appearing once. Trimming stripped 4 bases from V and 1 base from J, with 14 bases between. The CDR3 extends over 16 amino acids. The germline V gene has CDR1 MNHEY and CDR2 SVGAGI. The source material was PBMCs. This TCR was sampled from a male donor in good health and CMV-seronegative. The chain is built from TRBV6-5 and TRBJ1-5; D unresolved. CDR3 sequence (DNA): TGTGCCAGCAGTTCGTGGTCGGGAGGGAGCAATCAGCCCCAGCATTTT. Translated, it gives CASSSWSGGSNQPQHF.